This T cell receptor beta chain emerged from a study of T cell responses to AZD1222 COVID-19 vaccine. Overall study results and limits: Variant regions that are unmutated are reportedly the target of nearly half of spike-specific TCRs. Spike as a whole was targeted by vaccine-associated CD4 TCRs, dominant at 160-218 and 743-854. The donor group comprised mostly white British people and more females; the analysis possibly underestimated clonal diversity.

Using immunoSEQ multiplex PCR, the repertoire was profiled, and TCRdb retains in-frame clones only, with some absent. The repertoire holds approximately 140,000 clones, with about 89% as singletons. Pooling of second doses given at about 4 or about 12 weeks was done. Germline values: CDR1 LNHDA, CDR2 SQIVND (reference sequence). Trimming removed 5 bases from V and 0 bases from J; junction bases left unmatched: 7. The CDR3 length is 19 residues. About this clone: Its antigen is not known.

The origin of this receptor is an adult who received the AZD1222 COVID-19 vaccine. The gene calls are TRBV19 and TRBJ2-1; 16 nucleotides match TRBD2. This material consisted of peripheral blood, taken 28 days after the second AZD1222 dose. CDR3 in amino acids: CASSAGLAGGSSSYNEQFF. CDR3 bases: TGTGCCAGTAGTGCGGGACTAGCGGGAGGGTCCAGCTCCTACAATGAGCAGTTCTTC.